These 25 T cell receptor beta chains were all obtained from the same sample, sequenced in a study of CD8 T cells in ankylosing spondylitis. TCRdb redid the calling of the 5' RACE reads with MiXCR, one entry per CDR3 protein. Counted here are under 300,000 distinct CDR3 sequences, roughly 10% occurring once; the ten biggest clones make up about 6.8%. Source material: blood, either unsorted or a sorted T cell fraction (not recorded which). These receptors were obtained from a male donor with ankylosing spondylitis or in good health (not recorded which).

The table lists this clonotype with a few counts. The chain couples TRBV15 to TRBJ1-2; D is perhaps TRBD1 (6 bases). V was shortened by 0 bases and J by 7 bases, with 12 bases between the two germline ends. The CDR3 has 14 amino acids. CDR1 and CDR2 from the germline V gene are LNHNV and YYDKDF (reference sequence). CDR3 DNA sequence: TGTGCCACCAGCAGAGATTGGGGGGCAGGTGGCTACACCTTC. It codes for CATSRDWGAGGYTF.

The table lists this clonotype with many counts. The genes are TRBV20-1 and TRBJ2-2, with a possible D match to TRBD1 (5 bases). This CDR3 region has 15 residues. Looked up from germline, CDR1 is DFQATT and CDR2 is SNEGSKA (reference sequence). The ends were cut back, 1 base at V and 7 bases at J, with 16 bases in the middle. CDR3 in DNA: TGCAGTGCTAGAGCAGGGAATAATGAGATCGGGGAGCTGTTTTTT. Protein: CSARAGNNEIGELFF.

This clonotype has ten or more counts. V is TRBV5-1 and J is TRBJ2-1; the D gene is possibly TRBD2 (6 bases). Germline V lookup: CDR1 SGHRS, CDR2 YFSETQ. The V end was cut by 0 bases, the J end by 9 bases, with 13 bases between. The CDR3 runs to 14 residues. This chain's CDR3 is CASSLVGGASEQFF. As DNA, the CDR3 is TGCGCCAGCAGCTTGGTGGGGGGAGCGAGTGAGCAGTTCTTC.

V gene TRBV20-1 combines with J gene TRBJ2-5, with 11 positions matching TRBD1. The germline V gene encodes CDR1 DFQATT and CDR2 SNEGSKA (reference sequence). The CDR3 runs to 16 residues. J lost 2 bases, V lost 0 bases, and 5 bases had no gene match. CDR3 sequence (DNA): TGCAGTGCTAGAGATAGGACAGGGGGCCCTCAAGAGACCCAGTACTTC. Protein product: CSARDRTGGPQETQYF.

This CDR3 is CASSLYRSNTEAFF. In nucleotides, the CDR3 is TGTGCCAGCAGCTTATACAGGTCGAACACTGAAGCTTTCTTT. The chain joins TRBV11-2 to TRBJ1-1, with a weak D call TRBD1 (5 bases). The germline V and J ends were trimmed by 2 bases and 1 base, with 8 bases remaining between them. There are 14 residues in the CDR3. Germline CDR1 reads SGHAT; CDR2 reads FQNNGV.

This clonotype was counted a few times. This rearrangement joins TRBV7-9 to TRBJ2-2; unclear D gene. CDR3 length: 13 residues. V shed 3 bases and J shed 3 bases, with 5 bases lying between them. Germline V lookup: CDR1 SEHNR, CDR2 FQNEAQ (reference sequence). CDR3 nucleotide sequence: TGTGCCAGCAGCTTCCCCTACACCGGGGAGCTGTTTTTT. Its protein product is CASSFPYTGELFF.

This clonotype was counted ten times or more. The chain carries TRBV20-1 and TRBJ2-3, with 10 bases lining up with TRBD2. The CDR3 loop spans 15 amino acids. V lost 5 bases, J lost 1 base, and 6 bases stayed unmatched. Germline CDR1 reads DFQATT; CDR2 reads SNEGSKA (reference sequence). The CDR3 reads CSAFHGTSGTDTQYF. The CDR3, as DNA: TGCAGTGCTTTCCACGGGACTAGCGGCACAGATACGCAGTATTTT.

This clonotype was seen ten or more times. The V and J genes are TRBV5-6 and TRBJ2-7, with D possibly TRBD2 on 6 matching bases. The CDR3 is 15 amino acids. Germline-derived CDR1 and CDR2 are SGHDT and YYEEEE. The V end was cut by 0 bases, the J end by 3 bases, with 13 bases between. CDR3 DNA: TGTGCCAGCAGCTTGGCCGGCGAGGGAGGCTACGAGCAGTACTTC. Translated, it gives CASSLAGEGGYEQYF.

This clonotype showed up just a few times. The rearrangement uses TRBV6-1 and TRBJ2-7, with 8 positions matching TRBD1. V trimming: 6 bases; J trimming: 6 bases; junction bases outside the gene matches: 10. This CDR3 spans 14 amino acids. Germline assignment: CDR1 MNHNS and CDR2 SASEGT. The CDR3 DNA is TGTGCCAGCAGGGGCCCGGGACAGGTATCCGAGCAGTACTTC. Protein: CASRGPGQVSEQYF.

The chain employs TRBV12-3 or TRBV12-4 and TRBJ1-3; no firm D call. V gave up 3 bases and J gave up 0 bases, with 12 bases separating them. This CDR3 has 16 residues. The CDR3 nucleotides read TGTGCCAGCAGTTTGGTCGGTCCGAGCTCTGGAAACACCATATATTTT. Amino acid sequence: CASSLVGPSSGNTIYF.

This clonotype was detected ten times or more. The chain uses TRBV18 and TRBJ1-1; D unresolved. CDR1 and CDR2 (germline): KGHSH, LQKENI. V lost 5 bases to trimming and J lost 6 bases, with 7 bases between them. The CDR3 runs 11 residues. Here the CDR3 reads CASSSTAEAFF. The CDR3 nucleotides are TGTGCCAGCTCATCAACAGCTGAAGCTTTCTTT. The full variable domain, in which reference TRBV18 and TRBJ1-1 provide the parts outside the CDR3, is NAGVMQNPRHLVRRRGQEARLRCSPMKGHSHVYWYRQLPEEGLKFMVYLQKENIIDESGMPKERFSAEFPKEGPSILRIQQVVRGDSAAYFCASSSTAEAFFGQGTRLTVV.

The chain has TRBV28 and TRBJ1-4; D remains ambiguous. This CDR3 contains 14 residues. CDR1 and CDR2 from the germline V gene are MDHEN and SYDVKM. V lost 6 bases to trimming and J lost 13 bases, with 21 bases between them. In DNA, the CDR3 is TGTGCCAGCAGCCGGGTCTCCCACCATCGGGGACTGTTTTTT. This gives the protein CASSRVSHHRGLFF.

This clonotype was seen many times. The chain combines TRBV12-3 or TRBV12-4 with TRBJ2-3; D may be TRBD1 (5 bases). The CDR3 is 15 amino acids. Trimming removed 7 bases at V and 3 bases at J, with 17 bases between. The DNA of the CDR3 is TGTGCCAGCACCCCAGGGCTTACGGGTACAGATACGCAGTATTTT. This translates into CASTPGLTGTDTQYF.

This clonotype was observed once. The chain joins TRBV10-3 to TRBJ1-3; maybe TRBD1 (6 bases). CDR1 ENHRY and CDR2 SYGVKD come from the germline V gene. Trimming removed 10 bases at V and 2 bases at J, with 15 bases between. The CDR3 spans 14 residues. DNA of the CDR3: TGTGCCACCGTCCCAGGGGCGCCTGGAAACACCATATATTTT. Translating gives CATVPGAPGNTIYF.

The J gene is TRBJ2-5, the V gene TRBV7-2; D may be TRBD2 (5 bases). Deletions cut 2 bases from V and 2 bases from J, with 12 bases between. Germline CDR1 SGHTA, CDR2 FQGNSA. This CDR3 region has 15 residues. The CDR3 DNA is TGTGCCAGCAGCTTAAATCGGGGATGGCAAGAGACCCAGTACTTC. It specifies CASSLNRGWQETQYF.

This clonotype was picked up many times. The chain couples TRBV6-5 to TRBJ2-1; 8 bases align to TRBD2. Germline V gives CDR1 MNHEY, CDR2 SVGAGI. After removal of 5 bases from V and 9 bases from J, the junction contained 15 bases not matched to a gene. The CDR3 totals 16 residues. The CDR3 sequence: CASSNFGAGARSEQFF. CDR3 coding DNA: TGTGCCAGCAGTAACTTTGGAGCGGGGGCGCGGAGTGAGCAGTTCTTC.

This clonotype was seen at least ten times. The CDR3 region is CASSAVQGTGDNEQFF. CDR3 DNA: TGTGCCAGCAGTGCAGTACAGGGGACTGGAGACAATGAGCAGTTCTTC. The chain links TRBV6-1 to TRBJ2-1, with TRBD1 as a possible D gene (7 bases). This CDR3 contains 16 residues. The germline gives CDR1 MNHNS, CDR2 SASEGT. Trimming pared 4 bases from V and 5 bases from J, leaving 18 bases between.

In this sample, this clonotype turned up many times. V gene TRBV10-2 combines with J gene TRBJ2-3; 9 positions match TRBD1. The germline CDR1 and CDR2 sequences are WSHSY and SAAADI. The V segment lost 10 bases and the J segment 5 bases; nucleotides outside the gene matches: 7. This CDR3 spans 13 amino acids. CDR3 nucleotides: TGCGCCATATCACAGGGGGCTGAAGATACGCAGTATTTT. Translation: CAISQGAEDTQYF.

The chain is built from TRBV4-2 and TRBJ2-1, with TRBD2 identical over 7 bases. Germline lookup yields CDR1 LGHNA and CDR2 YNFKEQ. V lost 2 bases, J lost 8 bases, and 9 bases stayed unmatched. CDR3 size: 15 residues. CDR3: CASSQLSGGDHEQFF. Written as DNA, the CDR3 is TGTGCCAGCAGCCAATTGTCGGGGGGAGACCATGAGCAGTTCTTC.

This clonotype was seen at least ten times. The J gene is TRBJ2-3, the V gene TRBV6-1, with D perhaps being TRBD1 or TRBD2 (6 bases each). Germline V gene lookup returns CDR1 MNHNS and CDR2 SASEGT. The CDR3 has 15 residues. With 4 bases removed from V and 4 bases from J, the gap between germline ends came to 15 bases. For the CDR3, the DNA is TGTGCCAGCAGTGGCACTAGGGGGGTGTCAGATACGCAGTATTTT. Its protein is CASSGTRGVSDTQYF.

This clonotype was observed at least ten times. The CDR3, as DNA: TGCGCCAGCAGCTTGGCCAGTGGGAATGAGCAGTTCTTC. This sequence encodes CASSLASGNEQFF. V and J are TRBV5-1 and TRBJ2-1; D is undetermined. The CDR3 runs to 13 residues. V dropped 0 bases and J dropped 7 bases, with 8 bases sitting between them. Germline CDR1 and CDR2: SGHRS and YFSETQ.

This clonotype was seen more than once but under ten times. J is TRBJ2-7 and V is TRBV28; 10 bases are a match to TRBD2. Germline V gives CDR1 MDHEN, CDR2 SYDVKM. The CDR3 sequence is 14 residues long. The ends lost 5 bases at V and 7 bases at J; junction bases unmatched: 8. This CDR3 reads CASSLLAGKGEQYF. CDR3 in DNA: TGTGCCAGCAGTCTACTAGCGGGAAAAGGAGAGCAGTACTTC.

Ten or more counts support this clonotype. CDR3: CASSQASGGNTEAFF. CDR3 nucleotide sequence: TGTGCCAGCAGCCAAGCTTCTGGGGGCAACACTGAAGCTTTCTTT. The chain joins TRBV14 to TRBJ1-1; a weak D match, TRBD1 (6 bases). Germline assignment: CDR1 SGHDN and CDR2 FVKESK. V lost 1 base and J lost 2, with 11 bases in between. CDR3 size: 15 residues.

The rearrangement joins TRBV11-2 to TRBJ1-1; no definite D call. The CDR3 contains 14 residues. The germline V and J ends were trimmed by 6 bases and 4 bases, with 15 bases remaining between them. Germline CDR1 is SGHAT and CDR2 is FQNNGV. DNA of the CDR3: TGTGCCAGCAGTTGGGGAAGGGCGTTCACTGAAGCTTTCTTT. This gives the protein CASSWGRAFTEAFF. Filled out from reference TRBV11-2 and TRBJ1-1, the complete variable domain reads EAGVAQSPRYKIIEKRQSVAFWCNPISGHATLYWYQQILGQGPKLLIQFQNNGVVDDSQLPKDRFSAERLKGVDSTLKIQPAKLEDSAVYLCASSWGRAFTEAFFGQGTRLTVV.

This clonotype has a count of ten or more. The J gene is TRBJ1-1, the V gene TRBV5-1; the D gene is possibly TRBD1 (5 bases). The CDR3 totals 12 residues. The germline V and J ends were trimmed by 7 bases and 6 bases, with 13 bases remaining between them. Germline V lookup: CDR1 SGHRS, CDR2 YFSETQ. Written as DNA, the CDR3 is TGCGCCAGCTCCCATCAGGGCTCTGAAGCTTTCTTT. It is translated as CASSHQGSEAFF.